The T cell receptor (beta chain) under discussion was sequenced for a study of blood T cell repertoires in COVID-19. Background on the study: Sources were T cells, B-cell-depleted T cells, or PBMCs; the material itself was cDNA or gDNA.

The CDR3 length is 15 residues. Germline lookup yields CDR1 MNHEY and CDR2 SVGAGI. V was clipped by 6 bases and J by 2 bases; unmatched bases: 6. Authors' methods: Estimation of nucleated cell counts was performed using reference gene primer amplification. Clones were read by immunoSEQ multiplex PCR, and TCRdb kept only the in-frame ones, dropping some. That table is the source of V, J and clone size, and D and trimming were worked out from the DNA. The repertoire has approximately 150,000 clones, about three quarters of them found once; the top ten carry approximately 17%. This clone was detected a few times.

This sequence originates from a man aged 50 to 60 with acute or convalescent COVID-19. The chain has TRBV6-5 and TRBJ1-2; 10 bases match TRBD1. Sequencing used peripheral blood. The CDR3, as DNA: TGTGCCAGCAGGACAACGGGACAGGGGAACTATGGCTACACCTTC. Protein: CASRTTGQGNYGYTF.